These T cell receptor beta chains were read from a single sample in a study of response to subunit inactivated influenza vaccine. TCRdb independently ran MiXCR on the RT-PCR reads; one entry per CDR3 protein. The table has about 650,000 distinct CDR3 sequences, 13% to 15% seen once. The material was PBMCs from blood, obtained 14 to 15 days before vaccination. These receptors all come from a man aged 45-65 years who received an inactivated influenza vaccine. CDR3s include the opening cysteine and the closing phenylalanine or tryptophan. The D gene is left open where the match is weak. Not every row has a clone size; where given, it reads once, few, many or a size class.

d_gene	v_gene	abundance	j_gene	CDR3aa	CDR3nt
TRBD2	TRBV12-3/TRBV12-4	many	TRBJ2-1	CASSLLGGGYNEQFF	TGTGCCAGCAGTTTGTTGGGGGGGGGTTACAATGAGCAGTTCTTC
.	TRBV4-3	.	TRBJ1-1	CASSQVETPNTEAFF	TGCGCCAGCAGCCAAGTCGAGACACCGAACACTGAAGCTTTCTTT
TRBD1	TRBV27	few	TRBJ2-2	CASRGGGRGELFF	TGTGCCAGCAGAGGGGGCGGACGCGGGGAGCTGTTTTTT
TRBD2	TRBV11-2	.	TRBJ2-1	CASSLEASGVSYNEQFF	TGTGCCAGCAGCTTAGAGGCTAGCGGGGTTTCCTACAATGAGCAGTTCTTC
TRBD1	TRBV10-3	few	TRBJ2-1	CAISSQGDAYNEQFF	TGTGCCATCAGCAGTCAGGGGGATGCCTACAATGAGCAGTTCTTC
.	TRBV12-5	.	TRBJ1-2	CASGLTGKRGYTF	TGTGCTAGTGGTTTGACAGGGAAACGTGGCTACACCTTC
.	TRBV20-1	few	TRBJ2-5	CSARNSLLQETQYF	TGCAGTGCTAGGAATAGTCTCCTACAAGAGACCCAGTACTTC
.	TRBV20-1	many	TRBJ2-1	CSASLVGNEQFF	TGCAGTGCTAGTTTAGTCGGCAATGAGCAGTTCTTC
.	TRBV15	.	TRBJ1-4	CATSIDRTNEKLFF	TGTGCCACCAGCATCGACAGGACTAATGAAAAACTGTTTTTT
.	TRBV7-9	few	TRBJ2-1	CASSRTSLTTYNEQFF	TGTGCCAGCAGCCGCACGTCCCTTACGACGTACAATGAGCAGTTCTTC
TRBD2	TRBV5-1	.	TRBJ2-3	CASSQRGSRSDTQYF	TGCGCCAGCAGCCAACGCGGGAGTAGGTCAGATACGCAGTATTTT
.	TRBV20-1	many	TRBJ1-6	CSARGLSNSPLHF	TGCAGTGCTAGGGGACTTTCGAATTCACCCCTCCACTTT
TRBD2	TRBV6-5	.	TRBJ2-1	CASKTSAARLDEQFF	TGTGCCAGCAAAACTAGCGCCGCGCGTCTCGATGAGCAGTTCTTC
TRBD2	TRBV25-1	many	TRBJ2-3	CASSPSGGATDTQYF	TGTGCCAGCAGTCCCAGCGGGGGGGCCACAGATACGCAGTATTTT
TRBD1	TRBV29-1	few	TRBJ2-7	CSARTGPNEQYF	TGCAGCGCCAGGACAGGGCCTAACGAGCAGTACTTC
.	TRBV2	.	TRBJ1-5	CASSGQGKYQPQHF	TGTGCCAGCAGTGGGCAGGGAAAGTATCAGCCCCAGCATTTT
.	TRBV12-3/TRBV12-4	many	TRBJ1-1	CASSLTVMNTEAFF	TGTGCCAGCAGTTTAACGGTAATGAACACTGAAGCTTTCTTT
.	TRBV11-2	few	TRBJ2-5	CASSPGRLGQETQYF	TGTGCCAGCAGCCCTGGACGGTTGGGCCAAGAGACCCAGTACTTC
.	TRBV20-1	few	TRBJ1-2	CSAREGNTNYGYTF	TGCAGTGCCAGAGAGGGGAATACTAACTATGGCTACACCTTC
TRBD1	TRBV28	.	TRBJ2-7	CASIDRGRYEQYF	TGTGCCAGCATCGACAGGGGCCGGTACGAGCAGTACTTC
TRBD1	TRBV11-2	many	TRBJ1-1	CASSPWTGGTNTEAFF	TGTGCCAGCAGCCCTTGGACAGGGGGCACGAACACTGAAGCTTTCTTT
TRBD2	TRBV12-3/TRBV12-4	.	TRBJ2-1	CASSFFKGREKENEQFF	TGTGCCAGCAGTTTCTTTAAGGGGCGGGAGAAGGAAAATGAGCAGTTCTTC
.	TRBV20-1	.	TRBJ1-6	CSARDFRLGDSPLHF	TGCAGTGCTAGAGATTTCCGTCTGGGGGATTCACCCCTCCACTTT
TRBD2	TRBV5-1	few	TRBJ2-1	CASSRLAGETEQFF	TGCGCCAGCAGCCGACTAGCGGGAGAGACTGAGCAGTTCTTC
.	TRBV30	.	TRBJ2-7	CAWSGTLGEQYF	TGTGCCTGGAGCGGGACCCTCGGAGAGCAGTACTTC
.	TRBV28	.	TRBJ1-5	CASSQQGIFQPQHF	TGTGCCAGCAGTCAGCAGGGAATTTTTCAGCCCCAGCATTTT
.	TRBV12-3/TRBV12-4	.	TRBJ2-7	CASSLTTLAYEQYF	TGTGCCAGCAGTTTAACGACCTTGGCTTACGAGCAGTACTTC
TRBD1	TRBV7-2	few	TRBJ2-5	CASRETGGRETQYF	TGTGCCAGCAGGGAGACAGGGGGCCGAGAGACCCAGTACTTC
.	TRBV12-3/TRBV12-4	.	TRBJ1-2	CASSFIQGGTGYTF	TGTGCCAGCAGTTTTATCCAGGGCGGAACTGGCTACACCTTC
TRBD2	TRBV5-1	many	TRBJ2-1	CASSGTTSGSYNEQFF	TGCGCCAGCAGCGGGACGACTAGCGGATCCTACAATGAGCAGTTCTTC
.	TRBV7-2	.	TRBJ1-4	CASSSYGATNEKLFF	TGTGCCAGCAGCAGCTATGGGGCCACTAATGAAAAACTGTTTTTT
TRBD1	TRBV29-1	few	TRBJ2-5	CSVHRDRGRKETQYF	TGCAGCGTTCACCGGGACAGGGGCCGCAAAGAGACCCAGTACTTC
.	TRBV20-1	few	TRBJ1-4	CSATDRTTNEKLFF	TGCAGTGCTACCGACAGGACAACTAATGAAAAACTGTTTTTT
TRBD1	TRBV4-2	many	TRBJ2-7	CASSQDHRTGRYEQYF	TGTGCCAGCAGCCAAGATCACCGGACAGGGCGCTACGAGCAGTACTTC
.	TRBV12-3/TRBV12-4	few	TRBJ2-7	CASKWGVNEQYF	TGTGCCAGCAAATGGGGCGTCAACGAGCAGTACTTC
.	TRBV9	few	TRBJ2-1	CASSVSTGPNNEQFF	TGTGCCAGCAGCGTATCGACGGGACCAAACAATGAGCAGTTCTTC
TRBD2	TRBV24-1	few	TRBJ2-2	CATSDLAGGGTGELFF	TGTGCCACCAGTGATCTAGCGGGAGGGGGCACCGGGGAGCTGTTTTTT
TRBD2	TRBV3-1	.	TRBJ2-1	CASSQDIGTSGRSEQFF	TGTGCCAGCAGCCAAGATATTGGGACTAGCGGGAGGAGTGAGCAGTTCTTC
TRBD2	TRBV27	.	TRBJ2-1	CASRPIAGGLYNEQFF	TGTGCCAGCAGACCCATAGCGGGGGGCCTCTACAATGAGCAGTTCTTC
TRBD1	TRBV14	.	TRBJ2-4	CASSSTGGNIQYF	TGTGCCAGCAGCTCGACAGGGGGAAACATTCAGTACTTC
.	TRBV12-3/TRBV12-4	.	TRBJ2-1	CASSQPRGEQFF	TGTGCCAGCAGTCAACCGCGAGGGGAGCAGTTCTTC
TRBD2	TRBV5-6	.	TRBJ2-3	CASIPGGQTFTDTQYF	TGTGCCAGCATCCCGGGGGGGCAGACCTTCACAGATACGCAGTATTTT
.	TRBV18	few	TRBJ1-6	CASSPGTLGSPLHF	TGTGCCAGCTCACCCGGGACCCTAGGGTCACCCCTCCACTTT
TRBD2	TRBV28	.	TRBJ2-3	CASSSPGLAESTDTQYF	TGTGCCAGCAGTTCCCCGGGACTAGCGGAGAGCACAGATACGCAGTATTTT
.	TRBV4-2	few	TRBJ2-5	CASSQDLASFETQYF	TGTGCCAGCAGCCAAGATCTGGCTAGCTTTGAGACCCAGTACTTC
TRBD1	TRBV10-3	many	TRBJ2-2	CAAGQGQRTGELFF	TGTGCCGCCGGACAGGGGCAAAGGACCGGGGAGCTGTTTTTT
.	TRBV5-1	few	TRBJ2-1	CASSLGEGVRNEQFF	TGCGCCAGCAGCTTGGGGGAGGGGGTGCGGAATGAGCAGTTCTTC
.	TRBV3-1	.	TRBJ2-5	CASSQAGSSETQYF	TGTGCCAGCAGCCAAGCCGGCTCGTCGGAGACCCAGTACTTC
TRBD2	TRBV19	many	TRBJ2-1	CASSPGLAYNEQFF	TGTGCCAGTAGCCCGGGACTAGCCTACAATGAGCAGTTCTTC
.	TRBV3-1	many	TRBJ2-7	CASSPTPVYTYEQYF	TGTGCCAGCAGCCCGACGCCTGTTTACACCTACGAGCAGTACTTC
.	TRBV6-2/TRBV6-3	few	TRBJ2-1	CASSLTLAVEQFF	TGTGCCAGCAGCCTTACCCTGGCCGTTGAGCAGTTCTTC
.	TRBV7-9	.	TRBJ2-1	CASSRCWEQFF	TGTGCCAGCAGCCGGTGCTGGGAGCAGTTCTTC